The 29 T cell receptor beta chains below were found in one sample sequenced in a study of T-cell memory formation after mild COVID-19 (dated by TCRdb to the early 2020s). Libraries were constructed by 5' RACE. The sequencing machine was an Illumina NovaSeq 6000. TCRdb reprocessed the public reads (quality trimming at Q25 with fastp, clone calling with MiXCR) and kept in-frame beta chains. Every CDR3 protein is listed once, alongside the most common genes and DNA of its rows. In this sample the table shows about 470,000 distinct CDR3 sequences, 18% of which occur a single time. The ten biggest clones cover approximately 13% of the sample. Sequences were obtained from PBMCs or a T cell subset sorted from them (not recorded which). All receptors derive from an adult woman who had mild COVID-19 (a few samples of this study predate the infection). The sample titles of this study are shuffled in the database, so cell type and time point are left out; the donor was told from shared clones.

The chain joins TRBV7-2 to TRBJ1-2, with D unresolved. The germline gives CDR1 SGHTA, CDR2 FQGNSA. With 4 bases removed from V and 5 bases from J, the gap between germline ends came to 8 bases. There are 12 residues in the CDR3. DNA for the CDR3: TGTGCCAGCAGCTCTATGGGGTATGGCTACACCTTC. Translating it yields CASSSMGYGYTF.

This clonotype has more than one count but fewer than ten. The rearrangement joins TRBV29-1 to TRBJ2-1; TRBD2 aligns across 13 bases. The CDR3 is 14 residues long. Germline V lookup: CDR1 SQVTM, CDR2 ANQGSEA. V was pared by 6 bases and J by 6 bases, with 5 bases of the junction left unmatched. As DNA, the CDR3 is TGCAGCGTCGCGACTAGCGGGGGGTTCAATGAGCAGTTCTTC. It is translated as CSVATSGGFNEQFF.

This CDR3 reads CASSYSGLIGETQYF. CDR3 coding DNA: TGTGCCAGCAGTTACTCAGGGTTGATTGGAGAGACCCAGTACTTC. The chain uses TRBV12-3 or TRBV12-4 and TRBJ2-5; D is perhaps TRBD1 (5 bases). Trimming removed 4 bases from V and 4 bases from J, with 16 bases in between. The CDR3 loop spans 15 amino acids.

This chain's CDR3 is CASSGGGIEQFF. DNA for the CDR3: TGTGCCAGCAGTGGTGGAGGGATTGAGCAGTTCTTC. This chain uses TRBV2 with TRBJ2-1; TRBD2 is a possible D gene (6 bases). The V end lost 4 bases, the J end lost 9 bases, and 10 bases lay between the germline ends. CDR3 length: 12 residues. Germline CDR1 is SNHLY and CDR2 is FYNNEI.

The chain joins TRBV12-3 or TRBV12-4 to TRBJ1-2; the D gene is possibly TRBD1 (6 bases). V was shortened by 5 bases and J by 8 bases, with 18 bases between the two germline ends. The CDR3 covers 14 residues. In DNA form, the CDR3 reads TGTGCCAGCAGTCCCATACAGGGACTTCACGGCTACACCTTC. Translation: CASSPIQGLHGYTF.

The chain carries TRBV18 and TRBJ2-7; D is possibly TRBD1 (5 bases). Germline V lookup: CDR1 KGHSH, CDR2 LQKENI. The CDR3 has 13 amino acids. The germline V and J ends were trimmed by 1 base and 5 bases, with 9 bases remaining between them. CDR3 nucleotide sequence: TGTGCCAGCTCACCACGACAGAGGAACGAGCAGTACTTC. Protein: CASSPRQRNEQYF.

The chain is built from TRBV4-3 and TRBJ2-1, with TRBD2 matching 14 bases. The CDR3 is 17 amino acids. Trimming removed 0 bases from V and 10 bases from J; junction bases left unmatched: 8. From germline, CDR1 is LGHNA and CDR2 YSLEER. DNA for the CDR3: TGCGCCAGCAGCCAAGATAGGGGACTAGCGGGAGCGAGGGAGCAGTTCTTC. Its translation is CASSQDRGLAGAREQFF.

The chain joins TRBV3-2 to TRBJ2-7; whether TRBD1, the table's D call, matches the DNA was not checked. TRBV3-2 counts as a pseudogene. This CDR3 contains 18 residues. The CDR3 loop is CASSVPPGQPGDSYEQYF. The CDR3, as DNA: TGTGCCAGCAGCGTGCCGCCGGGACAGCCTGGGGACTCCTACGAGCAGTACTTC.

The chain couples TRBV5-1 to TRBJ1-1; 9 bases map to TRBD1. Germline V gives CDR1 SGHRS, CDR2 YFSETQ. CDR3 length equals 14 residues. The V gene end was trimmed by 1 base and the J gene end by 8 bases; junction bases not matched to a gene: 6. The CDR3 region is CASSLTGGFVEAFF. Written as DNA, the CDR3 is TGCGCCAGCAGCTTGACAGGGGGCTTCGTGGAAGCTTTCTTT.

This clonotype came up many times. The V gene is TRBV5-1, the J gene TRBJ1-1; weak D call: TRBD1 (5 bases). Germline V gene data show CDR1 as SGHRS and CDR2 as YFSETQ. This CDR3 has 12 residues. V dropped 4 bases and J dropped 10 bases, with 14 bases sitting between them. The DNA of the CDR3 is TGCGCCAGCAGCCTAGAACGGGGGGTAGCTTTCTTT. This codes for CASSLERGVAFF.

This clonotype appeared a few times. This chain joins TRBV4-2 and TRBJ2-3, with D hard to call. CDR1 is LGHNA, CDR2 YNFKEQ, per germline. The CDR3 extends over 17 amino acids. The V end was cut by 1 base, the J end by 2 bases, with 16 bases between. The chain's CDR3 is CASSQVSPRSVTDTQYF. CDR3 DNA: TGTGCCAGCAGCCAAGTTTCGCCCCGAAGTGTCACAGATACGCAGTATTTT.

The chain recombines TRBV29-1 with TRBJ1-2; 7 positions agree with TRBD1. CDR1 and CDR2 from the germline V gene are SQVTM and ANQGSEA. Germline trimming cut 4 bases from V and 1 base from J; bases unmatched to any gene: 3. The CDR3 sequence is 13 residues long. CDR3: CSVGQGINYGYTF. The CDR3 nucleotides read TGCAGCGTTGGACAGGGAATTAACTATGGCTACACCTTC.

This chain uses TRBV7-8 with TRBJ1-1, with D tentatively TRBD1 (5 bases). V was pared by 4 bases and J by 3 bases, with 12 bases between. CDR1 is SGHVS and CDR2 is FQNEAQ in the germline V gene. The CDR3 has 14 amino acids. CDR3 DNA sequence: TGTGCCAGCAGCTCATCAGAGGGGTACACTGAAGCTTTCTTT. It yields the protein CASSSSEGYTEAFF.

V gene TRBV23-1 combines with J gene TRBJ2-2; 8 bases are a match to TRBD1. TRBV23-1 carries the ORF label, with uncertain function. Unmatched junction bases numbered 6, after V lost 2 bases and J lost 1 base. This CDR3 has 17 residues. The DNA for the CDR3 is TGCGCCAGCAGTCAACCCGACAGGGGACAGAACACCGGGGAGCTGTTTTTT. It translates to CASSQPDRGQNTGELFF.

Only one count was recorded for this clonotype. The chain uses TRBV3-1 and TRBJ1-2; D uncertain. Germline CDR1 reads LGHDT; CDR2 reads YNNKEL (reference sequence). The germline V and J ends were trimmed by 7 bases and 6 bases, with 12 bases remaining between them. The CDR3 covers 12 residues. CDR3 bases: TGTGCCAGCACCTCGGCCGGAGATGGCTACACCTTC. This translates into CASTSAGDGYTF.

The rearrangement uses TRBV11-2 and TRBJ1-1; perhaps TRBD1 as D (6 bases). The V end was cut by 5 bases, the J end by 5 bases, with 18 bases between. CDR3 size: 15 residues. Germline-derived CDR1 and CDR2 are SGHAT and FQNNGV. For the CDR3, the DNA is TGTGCCAGCAGCCTCCTTACAGGGTCACGGACTGAAGCTTTCTTT. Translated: CASSLLTGSRTEAFF.

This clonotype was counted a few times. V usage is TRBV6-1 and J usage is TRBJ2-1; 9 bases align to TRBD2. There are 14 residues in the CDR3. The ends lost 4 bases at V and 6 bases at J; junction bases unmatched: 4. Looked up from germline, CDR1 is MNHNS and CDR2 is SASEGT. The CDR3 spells CASSASGGLNEQFF. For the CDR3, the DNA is TGTGCCAGCAGTGCCAGCGGGGGGCTCAATGAGCAGTTCTTC.

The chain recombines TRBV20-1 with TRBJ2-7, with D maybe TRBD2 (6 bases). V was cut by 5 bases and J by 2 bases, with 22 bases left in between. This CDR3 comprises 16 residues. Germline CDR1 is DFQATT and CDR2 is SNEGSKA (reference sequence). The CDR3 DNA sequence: TGCAGTGCTCCGGGCGGGGTGGGACTGCCACCCTACGAGCAGTACTTC. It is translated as CSAPGGVGLPPYEQYF.

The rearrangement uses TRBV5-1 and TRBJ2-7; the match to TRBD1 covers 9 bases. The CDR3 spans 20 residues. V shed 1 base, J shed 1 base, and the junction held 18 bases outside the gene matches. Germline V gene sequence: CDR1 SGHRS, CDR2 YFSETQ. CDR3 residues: CASSLPRIGATGGPSYEQYF. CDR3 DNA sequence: TGCGCCAGCAGCTTGCCACGCATTGGGGCAACAGGGGGCCCGTCCTACGAGCAGTACTTC.

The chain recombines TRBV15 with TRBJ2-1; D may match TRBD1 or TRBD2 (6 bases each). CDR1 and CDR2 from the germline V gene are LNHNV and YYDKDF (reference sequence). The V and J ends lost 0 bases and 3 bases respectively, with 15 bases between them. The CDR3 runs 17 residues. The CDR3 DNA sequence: TGTGCCACCAGCAGAGATCTCGGAGGGGGGCTCTACAATGAGCAGTTCTTC. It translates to CATSRDLGGGLYNEQFF.

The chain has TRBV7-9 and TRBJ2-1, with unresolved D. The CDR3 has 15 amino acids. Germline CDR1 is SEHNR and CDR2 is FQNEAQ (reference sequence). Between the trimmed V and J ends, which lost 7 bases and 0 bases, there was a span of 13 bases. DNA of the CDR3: TGTGCCAGCACCCGCGGTACAGCCTCCTACAATGAGCAGTTCTTC. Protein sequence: CASTRGTASYNEQFF.

CDR3 sequence: CASSLARGGPGELFF. CDR3 in DNA: TGCGCCAGCAGCTTGGCTAGAGGGGGACCCGGGGAGCTGTTTTTT. This chain connects TRBV5-1 to TRBJ2-2; tentatively, D is TRBD1 (6 bases). There are 15 residues in the CDR3. Germline-derived CDR1 and CDR2 are SGHRS and YFSETQ. The germline V and J ends were trimmed by 0 bases and 6 bases, with 12 bases remaining between them.

The CDR3 nucleotides read TGTGCCAGCAGCTTCTCGGAGTCCTACGAGCAGTACTTC. This encodes CASSFSESYEQYF. The V call is TRBV7-6, the J call TRBJ2-7; D uncertain. There are 13 residues in the CDR3. Deletions cut 3 bases from V and 1 base from J, with 7 bases between. Germline V gene data show CDR1 as SGHVS and CDR2 as FNYEAQ.

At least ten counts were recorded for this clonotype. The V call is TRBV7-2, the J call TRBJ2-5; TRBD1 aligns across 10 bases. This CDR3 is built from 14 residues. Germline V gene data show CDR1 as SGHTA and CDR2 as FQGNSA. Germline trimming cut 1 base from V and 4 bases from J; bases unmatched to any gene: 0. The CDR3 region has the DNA TGTGCCAGCAGCTTAGGGACAGGGGGAGAGACCCAGTACTTC. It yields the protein CASSLGTGGETQYF.

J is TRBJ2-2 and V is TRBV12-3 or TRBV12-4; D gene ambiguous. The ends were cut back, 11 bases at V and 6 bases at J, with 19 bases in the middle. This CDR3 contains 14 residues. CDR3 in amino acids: CAFSTGDHSGELFF. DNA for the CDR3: TGTGCCTTTTCTACCGGTGACCATTCCGGGGAGCTGTTTTTT.

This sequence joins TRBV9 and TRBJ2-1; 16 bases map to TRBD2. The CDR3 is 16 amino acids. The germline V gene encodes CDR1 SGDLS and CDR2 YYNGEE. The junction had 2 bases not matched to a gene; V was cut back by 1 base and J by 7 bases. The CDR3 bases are TGTGCCAGCAGCGTACCGGGACTAGCGGGAGGGAATGAGCAGTTCTTC. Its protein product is CASSVPGLAGGNEQFF.

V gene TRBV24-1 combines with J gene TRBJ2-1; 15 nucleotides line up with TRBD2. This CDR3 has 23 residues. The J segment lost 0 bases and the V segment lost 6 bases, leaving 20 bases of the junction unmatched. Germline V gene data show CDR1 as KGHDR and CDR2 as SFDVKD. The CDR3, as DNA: TGTGCCACCAGTCCCGGGGGGGGTGAGTGGACTAGCGGGAGGGCCGTCTCCTACAATGAGCAGTTCTTC. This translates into CATSPGGGEWTSGRAVSYNEQFF.

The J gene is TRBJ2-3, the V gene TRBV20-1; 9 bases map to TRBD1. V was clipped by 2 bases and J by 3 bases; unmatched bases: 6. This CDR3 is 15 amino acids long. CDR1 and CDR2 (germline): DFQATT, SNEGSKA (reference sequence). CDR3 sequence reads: CSARNSGTGTDTQYF. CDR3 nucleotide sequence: TGCAGTGCTAGAAACTCCGGGACAGGGACAGATACGCAGTATTTT.

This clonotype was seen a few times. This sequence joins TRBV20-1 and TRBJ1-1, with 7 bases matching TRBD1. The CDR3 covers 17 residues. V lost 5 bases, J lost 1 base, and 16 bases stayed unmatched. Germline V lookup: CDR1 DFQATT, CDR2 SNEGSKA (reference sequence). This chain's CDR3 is CSALVGKQGIPNTEAFF. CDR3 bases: TGCAGTGCTTTGGTCGGCAAACAGGGGATTCCGAACACTGAAGCTTTCTTT.